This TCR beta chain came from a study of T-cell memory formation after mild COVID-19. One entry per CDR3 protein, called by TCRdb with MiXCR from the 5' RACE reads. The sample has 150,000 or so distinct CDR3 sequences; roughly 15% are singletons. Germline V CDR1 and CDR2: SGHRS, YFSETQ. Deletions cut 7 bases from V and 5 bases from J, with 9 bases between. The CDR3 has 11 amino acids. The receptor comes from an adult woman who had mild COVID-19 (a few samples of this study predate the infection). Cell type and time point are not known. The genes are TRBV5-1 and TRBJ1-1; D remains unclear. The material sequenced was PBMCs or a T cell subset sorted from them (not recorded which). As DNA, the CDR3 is TGCGCCAGCTGGGTCGGGACTGAAGCTTTCTTT. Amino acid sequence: CASWVGTEAFF.